The 27 T cell receptor beta chains presented below share a single source sample, sequenced in a study of CD8 T cells in Susac syndrome. An amount of RNA that ranged from roughly 0.5 to 1 ug was reverse transcribed with random hexamers. TCRdb fed the immunoSEQ multiplex PCR reads into MiXCR, producing one record per CDR3 protein. The top ten clones hold around 0.16% of a sample with about 210,000 distinct CDR3 sequences, approximately 94% of them seen once. Source material: CD4+ T cells from PBMCs. These receptors all stem from a human donor with Susac syndrome.

The chain has TRBV28 and TRBJ2-5; 11 bases are a match to TRBD1. Germline CDR1 reads MDHEN; CDR2 reads SYDVKM. The trim removed 5 bases at V and 5 bases at J, leaving 4 bases unmatched. The CDR3 totals 14 residues. The CDR3: CASSMDRGHETQYF. The CDR3 DNA reads TGTGCCAGCAGTATGGACAGGGGGCATGAGACCCAGTACTTC.

This chain connects TRBV29-1 to TRBJ1-2; no firm D call. The CDR3 is 10 amino acids. Germline CDR1 is SQVTM and CDR2 is ANQGSEA. V lost 6 bases, J lost 8 bases, and 10 bases lay in between. CDR3 sequence: CSVTSGGYTF. CDR3 sequence (DNA): TGCAGCGTCACGTCAGGCGGCTACACCTTC.

V gene TRBV19 combines with J gene TRBJ1-2; D ambiguous. Germline-derived CDR1 and CDR2 are LNHDA and SQIVND (reference sequence). The CDR3 runs to 12 residues. Trimming cost V 7 bases and J 7 bases, with 13 bases left between them. The CDR3 region is CASMKTGVGYTF. CDR3 in DNA: TGTGCCAGTATGAAGACTGGGGTTGGCTACACCTTC. Based on the CDR3 plus reference TRBV19 and TRBJ1-2, the full variable domain is DGGITQSPKYLFRKEGQNVTLSCEQNLNHDAMYWYRQDPGQGLRLIYYSQIVNDFQKGDIAEGYSVSREKKESFPLTVTSAQKNPTAFYLCASMKTGVGYTFGSGTRLTVV.

The chain couples TRBV7-3 to TRBJ2-5; 9 bases fit TRBD1. V gave up 5 bases and J gave up 4 bases; unmatched junction bases: 8. Germline V gives CDR1 SGHTA, CDR2 FQGTGA. This CDR3 region has 15 residues. The CDR3 region is CASSLGQGSSETQYF. DNA for the CDR3: TGTGCCAGCAGCCTGGGACAGGGATCGTCAGAGACCCAGTACTTC.

V and J are TRBV6-2 or TRBV6-3 and TRBJ1-6, with TRBD1 matching 10 bases. In germline, CDR1 is MNHEY, CDR2 SVGEGT. The CDR3 runs to 15 residues. V lost 8 bases to trimming and J lost 7 bases; unmatched junction nucleotides: 8. CDR3 nucleotide sequence: TGTGCCAGCTTTCCGAGGGGACAGGGGAATTCACCCCTCCACTTT. It translates to CASFPRGQGNSPLHF.

The genes are TRBV10-3 and TRBJ2-3; 10 nucleotides match TRBD1. The CDR3 sequence is 16 residues long. Germline values: CDR1 ENHRY, CDR2 SYGVKD. J gave up 1 base and V 4 bases, and 5 bases lay outside the gene matches. In nucleotides, the CDR3 is TGTGCCATCAGTGGCTCGGACAGGGGGGGCACAGATACGCAGTATTTT. Encoded protein: CAISGSDRGGTDTQYF.

The chain employs TRBV19 and TRBJ2-6, with a possible D match to TRBD1 (5 bases). Looked up from germline, CDR1 is LNHDA and CDR2 is SQIVND (reference sequence). Trimming removed 4 bases at V and 0 bases at J, with 16 bases between. There are 18 residues in the CDR3. The CDR3 DNA reads TGTGCCAGTAGTACCCGACAGATCCAAACCTCTGGGGCCAACGTCCTGACTTTC. It translates to CASSTRQIQTSGANVLTF.

The chain recombines TRBV5-1 with TRBJ2-3, with TRBD2 matching over 10 bases. J gave up 1 base and V 9 bases, and 14 bases lay outside the gene matches. The CDR3 totals 17 residues. Germline lookup yields CDR1 SGHRS and CDR2 YFSETQ. CDR3: CATQPGSGGVRTDTQYF. Here the CDR3 DNA reads TGCGCCACCCAACCCGGGAGCGGGGGGGTTCGCACAGATACGCAGTATTTT.

The chain employs TRBV30 and TRBJ1-1, with D unclear. This CDR3 contains 13 residues. V gave up 0 bases and J gave up 4 bases, with 9 bases separating them. Germline CDR1 and CDR2: GTSNPN and SVGIG (reference sequence). CDR3 loop: CAWSVQEATEAFF. Here the CDR3 DNA reads TGTGCCTGGAGTGTGCAGGAGGCCACTGAAGCTTTCTTT.

The chain employs TRBV9 and TRBJ1-1; weak D call: TRBD1 (5 bases). CDR3 length: 15 amino acids. The V and J ends lost 3 bases and 3 bases respectively, with 15 bases between them. Germline assignment: CDR1 SGDLS and CDR2 YYNGEE. The CDR3 reads CASSGGVGEYTEAFF. The CDR3 nucleotides are TGTGCCAGCAGCGGAGGGGTCGGGGAGTACACTGAAGCTTTCTTT.

The chain combines TRBV27 with TRBJ2-7; unclear D gene. The CDR3 is 13 residues long. Germline V gives CDR1 MNHEY, CDR2 SMNVEV (reference sequence). Trimming cost V 5 bases and J 2 bases, with 10 bases left between them. Here the CDR3 reads CASSPGHTYEQYF. The CDR3 DNA sequence: TGTGCCAGCAGTCCCGGGCATACCTACGAGCAGTACTTC.

J is TRBJ2-2 and V is TRBV6-5; the D call may be TRBD1 or TRBD2 (5 bases each). Germline V lookup: CDR1 MNHEY, CDR2 SVGAGI. Trimming cost V 1 base and J 4 bases, with 16 bases left between them. This CDR3 has 17 residues. The CDR3 DNA reads as TGTGCCAGCAGTTACTTACCCGGGGCTTCAGGCACCGGGGAGCTGTTTTTT. Translation: CASSYLPGASGTGELFF.

J is TRBJ1-2 and V is TRBV7-2, with TRBD1 matching over 7 bases. This CDR3 region has 13 residues. Germline CDR1 is SGHTA and CDR2 is FQGNSA. The junction had 3 bases not matched to a gene; V was cut back by 2 bases and J by 6 bases. The CDR3 region has the DNA TGTGCCAGCAGCTTATTCGGACAGGATGGCTACACCTTC. Residues: CASSLFGQDGYTF.

This clonotype was seen a few times. The rearrangement joins TRBV24-1 to TRBJ2-5, with 12 positions matching TRBD2. V was pared by 10 bases and J by 4 bases, with 3 bases of the junction left unmatched. The CDR3 has 13 residues. Per germline, CDR1 KGHDR and CDR2 SFDVKD. CDR3 DNA sequence: TGTGCCACGGCTAGCGGGGGGGCAGAGACCCAGTACTTC. This encodes CATASGGAETQYF.

This chain uses TRBV5-1 with TRBJ2-3, with D possibly matching TRBD2 (6 bases). The CDR3 is 15 amino acids. Trimming pared 5 bases from V and 2 bases from J, leaving 15 bases between. From germline, CDR1 is SGHRS and CDR2 YFSETQ. CDR3 protein: CASRSAGTNTDTQYF. The DNA for the CDR3 is TGCGCCAGCAGATCTGCGGGAACGAACACAGATACGCAGTATTTT.

The chain carries TRBV27 and TRBJ2-3; 8 bases match TRBD2. V was clipped by 5 bases and J by 1 base; unmatched bases: 5. This CDR3 is 15 amino acids long. The germline CDR1 and CDR2 sequences are MNHEY and SMNVEV (reference sequence). The CDR3 region has the DNA TGTGCCAGCAGTCTTCGGGGGGGGCGCACAGATACGCAGTATTTT. This encodes CASSLRGGRTDTQYF.

The genes are TRBV12-3 or TRBV12-4 and TRBJ2-7; TRBD1 aligns across 7 bases. V lost 3 bases and J lost 4; bases outside the gene matches: 6. The CDR3 has 14 residues. CDR3: CASSLRGGWYEQYF. The CDR3 DNA reads as TGTGCCAGCAGTTTGCGAGGGGGCTGGTACGAGCAGTACTTC.

This chain joins TRBV29-1 and TRBJ1-1; D gene uncertain. Per germline, CDR1 SQVTM and CDR2 ANQGSEA. V was shortened by 7 bases and J by 0 bases, with 15 bases between the two germline ends. This CDR3 spans 14 amino acids. The CDR3 DNA reads as TGCAGCGCCTTATCGAATCTCATGAACACTGAAGCTTTCTTT. Protein: CSALSNLMNTEAFF. Looking up the rest from reference TRBV29-1 and TRBJ1-1 gives the full variable domain: SAVISQKPSRDICQRGTSLTIQCQVDSQVTMMFWYRQQPGQSLTLIATANQGSEATYESGFVIDKFPISRPNLTFSTLTVSNMSPEDSSIYLCSALSNLMNTEAFFGQGTRLTVV.

The chain carries TRBV7-2 and TRBJ2-3, with D tentatively TRBD1 or TRBD2 (7 bases each). Germline assignment: CDR1 SGHTA and CDR2 FQGNSA. CDR3 length equals 15 residues. Between the trimmed V and J ends, which lost 4 bases and 4 bases, there was a span of 15 bases. As DNA, the CDR3 is TGTGCCAGCAGCTCCTACAGGGGAGGGGCAGATACGCAGTATTTT. As protein: CASSSYRGGADTQYF.

The V and J genes are TRBV7-3 and TRBJ1-2, with D perhaps TRBD1 (6 bases). Trimming took 1 base from V and 8 from J, leaving 14 bases between them. CDR3 length: 14 amino acids. Germline values: CDR1 SGHTA, CDR2 FQGTGA. CDR3 loop: CASSLNGAGEGYTF. CDR3 DNA: TGTGCCAGCAGCTTAAACGGGGCAGGGGAAGGCTACACCTTC. Variable domain in full (rest from reference TRBV7-3 and TRBJ1-2): GAGVSQTPSNKVTEKGKYVELRCDPISGHTALYWYRQSLGQGPEFLIYFQGTGAADDSGLPNDRFFAVRPEGSVSTLKIQRTERGDSAVYLCASSLNGAGEGYTFGSGTRLTVV.

V and J are TRBV14 and TRBJ1-1, with TRBD1 matching 9 bases. The junction had 3 bases not matched to a gene; V was cut back by 5 bases and J by 2 bases. The CDR3 consists of 14 residues. From germline, CDR1 is SGHDN and CDR2 FVKESK. The CDR3 region is CASSETGGNTEAFF. The CDR3 bases are TGTGCCAGCAGCGAGACAGGGGGAAACACTGAAGCTTTCTTT.

This clonotype has only one observation. The chain employs TRBV10-3 and TRBJ2-2; D is ambiguous. The CDR3 totals 17 residues. V lost 6 bases, J lost 3 bases, and 20 bases lay in between. The germline V gene encodes CDR1 ENHRY and CDR2 SYGVKD. The CDR3 loop reads CAISPTTGPFDTGELFF. The CDR3 nucleotides read TGTGCCATCAGCCCCACGACGGGCCCCTTCGACACCGGGGAGCTGTTTTTT.

V usage is TRBV3-1 and J usage is TRBJ2-5; TRBD2 matches at 7 bases. The CDR3 runs 15 residues. Trimming cost V 0 bases and J 4 bases; bases outside gene matches: 5. CDR1 LGHDT and CDR2 YNNKEL come from the germline V gene (reference sequence). The CDR3 DNA is TGTGCCAGCAGCCAAGATTTCGCTAGCGGAGAGACCCAGTACTTC. This translates into CASSQDFASGETQYF.

This chain uses TRBV20-1 with TRBJ2-7, with D possibly matching TRBD1 (6 bases). Germline V gene lookup returns CDR1 DFQATT and CDR2 SNEGSKA (reference sequence). The CDR3 extends over 15 amino acids. V lost 2 bases to trimming and J lost 5 bases, with 19 bases between them. CDR3 protein: CSARWVGGTVNEQYF. The DNA of the CDR3 is TGCAGTGCTAGATGGGTAGGGGGTACGGTTAACGAGCAGTACTTC.

The gene calls are TRBV9 and TRBJ2-2; tentatively, D is TRBD1 or TRBD2 (5 bases each). Germline V gene data show CDR1 as SGDLS and CDR2 as YYNGEE. Trimming removed 0 bases at V and 6 bases at J, with 9 bases between. CDR3 length: 14 residues. CDR3 in amino acids: CASSVVRDAGELFF. The DNA of the CDR3 is TGTGCCAGCAGCGTAGTCAGGGACGCCGGGGAGCTGTTTTTT.

This clonotype was observed once. The chain employs TRBV10-3 and TRBJ2-1; tentatively, D is TRBD1 (6 bases). Germline V gene data show CDR1 as ENHRY and CDR2 as SYGVKD. Between the trimmed V and J ends, which lost 4 bases and 5 bases, there was a span of 21 bases. The CDR3 has 17 residues. The CDR3, as DNA: TGTGCCATCAGTGGGGGACATGAAGGTGACAGGAACAATGAGCAGTTCTTC. Its protein product is CAISGGHEGDRNNEQFF.

The V gene is TRBV6-2 or TRBV6-3, the J gene TRBJ1-5; D gene ambiguous. With 2 bases removed from V and 3 bases from J, the gap between germline ends came to 8 bases. Germline V gives CDR1 MNHEY, CDR2 SVGEGT. This CDR3 region has 14 residues. The CDR3 loop reads CASSYLPDNQPQHF. The CDR3 region has the DNA TGTGCCAGCAGTTACCTCCCGGACAATCAGCCCCAGCATTTT.